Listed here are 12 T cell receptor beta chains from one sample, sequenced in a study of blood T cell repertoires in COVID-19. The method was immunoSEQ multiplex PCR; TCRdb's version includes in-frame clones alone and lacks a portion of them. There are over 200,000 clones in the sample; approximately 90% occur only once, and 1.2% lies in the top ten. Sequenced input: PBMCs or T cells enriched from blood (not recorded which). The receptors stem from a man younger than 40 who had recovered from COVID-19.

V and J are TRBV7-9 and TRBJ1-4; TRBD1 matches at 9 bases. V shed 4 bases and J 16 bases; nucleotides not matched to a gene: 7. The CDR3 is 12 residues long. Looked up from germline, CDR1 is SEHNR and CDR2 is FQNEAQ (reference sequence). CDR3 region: CASSSVRDRAFF. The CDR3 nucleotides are TGTGCCAGCAGCTCGGTCCGGGACAGGGCGTTTTTT.

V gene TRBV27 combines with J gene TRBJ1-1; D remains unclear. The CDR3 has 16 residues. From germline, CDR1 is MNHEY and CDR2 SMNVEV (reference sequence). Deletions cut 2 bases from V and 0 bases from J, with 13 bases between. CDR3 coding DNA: TGTGCCAGCAGTTTACTAGCCGCCGGGGTGAACACTGAAGCTTTCTTT. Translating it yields CASSLLAAGVNTEAFF.

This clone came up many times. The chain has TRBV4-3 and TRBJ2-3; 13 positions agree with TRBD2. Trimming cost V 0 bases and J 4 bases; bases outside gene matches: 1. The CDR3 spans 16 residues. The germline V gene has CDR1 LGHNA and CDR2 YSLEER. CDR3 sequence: CASSQELAGGPDTQYF. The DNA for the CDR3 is TGCGCCAGCAGCCAAGAACTAGCGGGAGGGCCAGATACGCAGTATTTT.

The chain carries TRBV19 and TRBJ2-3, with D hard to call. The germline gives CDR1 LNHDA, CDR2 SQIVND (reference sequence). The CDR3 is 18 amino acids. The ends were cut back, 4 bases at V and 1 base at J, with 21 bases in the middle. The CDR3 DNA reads TGTGCCAGTAGTAGGGCCCGTGCCCCCTCTACGGGCACAGATACGCAGTATTTT. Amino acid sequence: CASSRARAPSTGTDTQYF.

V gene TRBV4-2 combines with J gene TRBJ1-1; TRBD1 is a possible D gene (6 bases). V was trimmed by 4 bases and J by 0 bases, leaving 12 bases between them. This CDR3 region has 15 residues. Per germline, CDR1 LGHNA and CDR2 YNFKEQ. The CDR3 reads CASSLTTGLNTEAFF. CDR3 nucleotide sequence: TGTGCCAGCAGCCTCACGACAGGCTTGAACACTGAAGCTTTCTTT.

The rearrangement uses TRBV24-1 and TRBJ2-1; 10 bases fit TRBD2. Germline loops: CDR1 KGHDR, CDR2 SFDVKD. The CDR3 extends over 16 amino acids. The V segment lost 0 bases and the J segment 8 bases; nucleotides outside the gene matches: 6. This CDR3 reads CATSDLGPSGSDEQFF. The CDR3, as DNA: TGTGCCACCAGTGATTTGGGGCCTAGCGGGAGCGATGAGCAGTTCTTC.

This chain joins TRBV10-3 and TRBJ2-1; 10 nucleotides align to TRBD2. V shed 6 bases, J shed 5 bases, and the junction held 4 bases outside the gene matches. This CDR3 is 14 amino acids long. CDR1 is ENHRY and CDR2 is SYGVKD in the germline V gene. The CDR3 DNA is TGTGCCATCAGCCCTAGCGGGGGTAACAATGAGCAGTTCTTC. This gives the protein CAISPSGGNNEQFF.

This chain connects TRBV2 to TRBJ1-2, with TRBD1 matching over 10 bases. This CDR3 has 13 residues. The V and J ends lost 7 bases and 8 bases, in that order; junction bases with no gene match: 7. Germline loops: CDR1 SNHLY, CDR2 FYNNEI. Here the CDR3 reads CASTEGQGLGYTF. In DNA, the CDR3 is TGTGCCAGCACTGAGGGACAGGGGTTAGGCTACACCTTC.

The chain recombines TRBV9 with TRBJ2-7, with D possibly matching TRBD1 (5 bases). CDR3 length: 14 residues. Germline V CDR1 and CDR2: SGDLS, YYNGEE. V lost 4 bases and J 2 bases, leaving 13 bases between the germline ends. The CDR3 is CASSPSGAPYEQYF. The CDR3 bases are TGTGCCAGCAGCCCCAGTGGGGCCCCCTACGAGCAGTACTTC.

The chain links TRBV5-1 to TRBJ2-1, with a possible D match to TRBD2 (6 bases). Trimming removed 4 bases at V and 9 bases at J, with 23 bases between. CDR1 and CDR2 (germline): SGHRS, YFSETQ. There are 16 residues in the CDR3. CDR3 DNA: TGCGCCAGCAGCGGAGGGGCCGGGGCCCCGGCCTCTGAGCAGTTCTTC. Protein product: CASSGGAGAPASEQFF.

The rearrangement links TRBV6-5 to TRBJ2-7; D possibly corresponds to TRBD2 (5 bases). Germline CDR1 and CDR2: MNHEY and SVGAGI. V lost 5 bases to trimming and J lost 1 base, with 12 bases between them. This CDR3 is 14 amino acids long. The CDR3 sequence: CASSHTSQSYEQYF. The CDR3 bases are TGTGCCAGCAGTCACACTAGTCAATCCTACGAGCAGTACTTC.

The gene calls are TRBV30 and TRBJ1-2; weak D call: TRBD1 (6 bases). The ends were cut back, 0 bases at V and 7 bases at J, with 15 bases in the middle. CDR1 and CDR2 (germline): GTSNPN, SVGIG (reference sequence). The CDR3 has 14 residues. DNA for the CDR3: TGTGCCTGGAGTGTACGGAGACAGGAAGGTGGCTACACCTTC. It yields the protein CAWSVRRQEGGYTF.